This T cell receptor beta chain originates from a study of response to subunit inactivated influenza vaccine (dated by TCRdb to the late 2010s). Notes on the research overall: To follow how T cells responded to a trivalent subunit inactivated influenza vaccine, the researchers relied on deep quantitative profiling of the T cell receptor repertoire.

The library was built by means of RT-PCR. For sequencing, an Illumina HiSeq 2500 was employed. TCRdb ran its own pipeline on the public reads, namely fastp trimming at Q25 and MiXCR clone calling, and kept in-frame beta chains. One record per CDR3 amino acid sequence lists the most common genes and DNA. The sample table shows some 540,000 distinct CDR3 sequences, and roughly a quarter are seen once. Approximately 3% of the sample is taken by the ten largest. A note on this clonotype: No antigen is known for it. It has no much larger one-base neighbor in the sample; base qualities were not kept.

The cysteine opens and the phenylalanine closes a CDR3 of 13 amino acids. The CDR3 DNA has 39 bases and is translated from base 1. Trimmed from V: 1 base; trimmed from J: 8 bases; junction bases lacking a gene match: 4. Looking up the germline V gene yields CDR1 MGHRA and CDR2 YSYEKL. What the study reported, not specific to this receptor: The authors proposed that each seasonal influenza vaccination may bring in only a limited number of new T cells.

These same records also appear under a second study, on T cells expressing NK-cell markers. That second publication adds: TCR beta cDNA libraries were prepared using 5'RACE template switching, which introduced a universal primer site and unique molecular identifiers. TCR beta-chain repertoires were profiled in sorted CD3+CD56+NKG2C+, CD3+CD56+NKG2C- and CD3+CD56-NKG2C+ T-cell subsets from about 8 donors. Among the eight sequenced donors, seven were HCMV-seropositive and one was HCMV-seronegative. To restrict sorting to alphabetaTCR-expressing T cells, an anti-gammadeltaTCR antibody was added in several experiments. In six donors, the dominant CD3+CD56+NKG2C+ clonotypes were among the top 10 CD8+ clonotypes and accounted for about 1.0-7.5% of CD8+ T cells. Those dominant clonotypes were again the most abundant among CD3+CD56-NKG2C+ cells in a few donors, at roughly 25-60.1%. Whether the expanded NKG2C-expressing T cell clones were specific for HCMV antigens was left unclear. The eight sequenced donors were randomly selected healthy volunteers, three men and five women. HCMV-specific IgG was detected in serum with a commercial ELISA kit to determine HCMV serostatus. Ficoll density gradient centrifugation was used to isolate peripheral blood mononuclear cells from blood. CD4+ and CD8+ T cells were isolated from PBMC by magnetic immunoseparation with Miltenyi isolation kits. Synthesis of cDNA was primed from the TCR beta constant segment and was followed by two consecutive PCR amplification steps. The libraries were sequenced on Illumina HiSeq 2000/2500, MiSeq or NextSeq, producing 2 x 150 bp reads. MIGEC was used to demultiplex reads and group the reads by UMI, and MiTCR was used to assemble and quantify clonotypes. Only TCR cDNA sequences supported by at least two reads were kept to exclude erroneous sequences. The tcR package was used for downstream repertoire analysis, with clonotypes matched between fractions based on CDR3 nucleotide sequence plus V segment. VDJmatch was used to annotate antigen specificity against VDJdb, with one amino acid substitution in CDR3 allowed.

The chain joins TRBV4-1 to TRBJ1-2, and TRBD1 matches 7 of the central bases. The TCR was taken from a man aged 50 to 59 who received an inactivated influenza vaccine. Donor details come from another sample of the same person, matched by shared clones. Material: CD4+ T cells sorted from PBMCs, obtained about 11 days after vaccination. The DNA sequence reads TGCGCCAGCAGCCAAGCGACAGGGAGAGGCTACACCTTC. This is translated as CASSQATGRGYTF.